This T cell receptor (beta chain) was observed in a study of T cells in tumors after PD-1 blockade (dated by TCRdb to between 2018 and 2021). Regarding the research as a whole: Prior checkpoint blockade, systemic immunosuppressant use, and recent radiotherapy or other anti-cancer therapy within 4 weeks were grounds for patient exclusion. Paired single-cell RNA and TCR sequencing was done in the study on site-matched tumors from patients with BCC or SCC, both before and after anti-PD-1 therapy. Treatment consisted of either cemiplimab 350 mg every 2 weeks or pembrolizumab 200 mg every 3 weeks. RECIST version 1.1 was used to assess clinical response. On average, peripheral blood samples had 113,528 TCR templates (range roughly 22,000-260,000) and roughly 40,000 unique clonotypes. While on anti-PD-1 treatment, some of the patients also continued taking daily vismodegib 150 mg. Bulk TCR sequencing was performed on roughly nine peripheral blood samples from four to six patients to compare blood and tumor clonotypes.

The immunoSEQ platform was used to carry out deep TCRbeta sequencing. On the authors' methods: For further analysis, only productive rearrangements were exported out of the immunoSEQ Analyzer. T cell phenotypes were assigned to bulk TCRbeta clonotypes by matching the clonotypes to single-cell RNA+TCR-seq clones that had the same TCRbeta sequence. Tumor enrichment of a clone was calculated by dividing the clone's tumor frequency by the clone's PBMC frequency, both taken from bulk TCR sequencing. TCRs were sorted with GLIPH into specificity groups, meaning clusters of distinct TCRs that share CDR3 motifs and likely recognize common antigens. In TCRdb, the immuneACCESS table is reduced to in-frame sequences with V and J assigned. These tables do not hold every clone; where another copy was compared, an unresolved V gene accounts for under half, and the others remain unexplained. D and trimming come from the DNA, and the V and J calls and clone size come from that table. This sample lists tens of thousands of clones; roughly 75% were detected once. About an eighth of the sample is held by the ten biggest clonotypes.

Study-wide findings and limitations: Around 44% of tumor TCR clonotypes were found in blood, and some novel exhausted tumor clones appeared in pre-treatment blood, suggesting peripheral recruitment. The source of novel T cell clones was not identified and could include lymphoid organs or rare unexpanded clones within the tumor or its periphery.

Looking up the germline V gene (reference sequence) yields CDR1 SGHNT and CDR2 YYREEE. V is pared back by 0 bases and J by 5 bases, with 9 bases lying between the germline termini. The CDR3 covers 15 residues, taking in both the cysteine and the phenylalanine. The read is trimmed to its CDR3 DNA, 45 bases read in frame from base 1. What this sample's time point label stands for: before anti-PD-1 therapy. For bulk TCRbeta sequencing, genomic DNA was extracted from tumor biopsies or peripheral blood, and input amounts ranged from 616 ng to 6,004 ng. All patients had histologically proven advanced or metastatic basal or squamous cell carcinoma and were poor candidates for surgical resection. The basal cell carcinoma cohort comprised 10 or so patients, of whom several had bulk tumor TCR sequencing. Concerning this clone itself: What antigen it recognizes has not been identified. No base quality values were provided; no much bigger clone lies one nucleotide off.

The sequence was collected from a human donor with basal cell carcinoma. The specimen comprised PBMCs, sampled before anti-PD-1 treatment. Rearrangement joined TRBV5-4 to TRBJ1-6, with no confident D gene call. In nucleotide form, the sequence is TGTGCCAGCAGCTTGGAACCGGGAAATAATTCACCCCTCCACTTT. Its coded protein is CASSLEPGNNSPLHF.